A single sample gave rise to the 17 T cell receptor beta chains below, sequenced in a study of CXCR3-negative and CXCR3-positive naive CD8 T cells. 5' RACE that incorporated UMI labels was used to prepare the TRB cDNA libraries. TCRdb re-called the 5' RACE reads; every CDR3 protein appears as one record, without DNA. The sample holds 69,000 or so distinct CDR3 sequences. What was sequenced was naive CXCR3- CD8+ T cells from blood. Documented subset: CD45RO-CCR7+CD27+CD95- naive CD8+ T cells lacking CXCR3 (TNR3-). Source of these receptors: a human donor in good health. Some clones in this sample may be carry-over from other donors' samples.

V gene TRBV7-3 combines with J gene TRBJ2-3; TCRdb indicates TRBD2, and absent DNA this call remains unverified. The CDR3 is 15 amino acids. CDR1 is SGHTA and CDR2 is FQGTGA in the germline V gene. The chain's CDR3 is CASSFSGGAADTQYF.

This chain connects TRBV29-1 to TRBJ2-1; TCRdb outputs TRBD1, but without DNA this stays unchecked. Germline lookup yields CDR1 SQVTM and CDR2 ANQGSEA. This CDR3 spans 18 amino acids. CDR3 in amino acids: CSVEETTGWSQERNEQFF.

The chain recombines TRBV6-5 with TRBJ2-7; TCRdb proposes TRBD1, but this gene call is untestable without DNA. Germline V gene sequence: CDR1 MNHEY, CDR2 SVGAGI. The CDR3 is 14 residues long. CDR3 residues: CASSYGQGIDEQYF.

This chain uses TRBV15 with TRBJ2-1; the TCRdb D gene call, TRBD2, has no DNA to confirm it. Per the germline V gene, CDR1 is LNHNV and CDR2 is YYDKDF (reference sequence). The CDR3 length is 16 residues. Here the CDR3 reads CATSRGISGGYNEQFF. The full variable domain, in which reference TRBV15 and TRBJ2-1 provide the parts outside the CDR3, is DAMVIQNPRYQVTQFGKPVTLSCSQTLNHNVMYWYQQKSSQAPKLLFHYYDKDFNNEADTPDNFQSRRPNTSFCFLDIRSPGLGDTAMYLCATSRGISGGYNEQFFGPGTRLTVL.

This CDR3 is CASKPSSLVPTDTQYF. The chain employs TRBV28 and TRBJ2-3; TCRdb proposes TRBD2, but this gene call is untestable without DNA. Per the germline V gene, CDR1 is MDHEN and CDR2 is SYDVKM. This CDR3 has 16 amino acids.

The J gene is TRBJ2-1, the V gene TRBV19; with no DNA, the TCRdb D assignment of TRBD1 cannot be verified. This CDR3 is built from 12 residues. The germline V gene has CDR1 LNHDA and CDR2 SQIVND (reference sequence). The CDR3 here is CAARQGLGEQFF.

The chain has TRBV5-1 and TRBJ2-3; TCRdb gives TRBD1 as the D gene, but with no DNA this cannot be confirmed. The germline CDR1 and CDR2 sequences are SGHRS and YFSETQ. This CDR3 has 13 residues. The CDR3 spells CASNGGLPDTQYF.

This chain connects TRBV4-1 to TRBJ2-1. CDR3 length: 14 residues. Germline CDR1 reads MGHRA; CDR2 reads YSYEKL. The CDR3 sequence: CASSLMGRNNEQFF.

This chain joins TRBV7-9 and TRBJ1-1; TCRdb's D call, TRBD1, is unchecked because there is no DNA. Germline V gives CDR1 SEHNR, CDR2 FQNEAQ (reference sequence). This CDR3 spans 14 amino acids. The CDR3 loop reads CASSVDSRNTEAFF.

The rearrangement links TRBV7-9 to TRBJ1-5. Germline CDR1 is SEHNR and CDR2 is FQNEAQ (reference sequence). The CDR3 runs 15 residues. The CDR3 loop is CASSLDGFRYQPQHF. The variable domain in full, with the rest retrieved from reference TRBV7-9 and TRBJ1-5, is DTGVSQNPRHKITKRGQNVTFRCDPISEHNRLYWYRQTLGQGPEFLTYFQNEAQLEKSRLLSDRFSAERPKGSFSTLEIQRTEQGDSAMYLCASSLDGFRYQPQHFGDGTRLSIL.

The V gene is TRBV28, the J gene TRBJ2-1; checking the TCRdb D call of TRBD1 is not possible without DNA. From germline, CDR1 is MDHEN and CDR2 SYDVKM. This CDR3 is 13 amino acids long. The CDR3: CASRKRGYNEQFF. Full variable domain (outside the CDR3, taken from reference TRBV28 and TRBJ2-1): DVKVTQSSRYLVKRTGEKVFLECVQDMDHENMFWYRQDPGLGLRLIYFSYDVKMKEKGDIPEGYSVSREKKERFSLILESASTNQTSMYLCASRKRGYNEQFFGPGTRLTVL.

The chain links TRBV13 to TRBJ2-7; the D gene TCRdb calls, TRBD2, cannot be checked with no DNA. Germline V gene lookup returns CDR1 PRHDT and CDR2 FYEKMQ (reference sequence). This CDR3 has 17 amino acids. CDR3 residues: CASSLGPTSGSTYEQYF.

The chain uses TRBV2 and TRBJ2-1. This CDR3 has 12 amino acids. Per the germline V gene, CDR1 is SNHLY and CDR2 is FYNNEI. The CDR3 reads CASSELSNEQFF.

By frequency, this clonotype is medium-sized. The V and J genes are TRBV29-1 and TRBJ2-5; the TRBD2 assignment by TCRdb is unverifiable without DNA. This CDR3 comprises 13 residues. CDR1 and CDR2 from the germline V gene are SQVTM and ANQGSEA. The CDR3 loop is CSVEEGSGETQYF.

The CDR3 sequence: CSAIDQGDLLRYNEQFF. The V gene is TRBV29-1, the J gene TRBJ2-1; TCRdb selects TRBD1, and the lack of DNA leaves this call unchecked. The CDR3 length is 17 residues. Germline V gene sequence: CDR1 SQVTM, CDR2 ANQGSEA.

The J gene is TRBJ2-3, the V gene TRBV28; the D gene TCRdb calls, TRBD1, cannot be checked with no DNA. This CDR3 contains 13 residues. CDR1 and CDR2 from the germline V gene are MDHEN and SYDVKM. The CDR3 region is CASTPSAWDTQYF.

This CDR3 reads CASSLAGNSPLHF. The rearrangement links TRBV5-6 to TRBJ1-6. The germline V gene has CDR1 SGHDT and CDR2 YYEEEE. The CDR3 consists of 13 residues.